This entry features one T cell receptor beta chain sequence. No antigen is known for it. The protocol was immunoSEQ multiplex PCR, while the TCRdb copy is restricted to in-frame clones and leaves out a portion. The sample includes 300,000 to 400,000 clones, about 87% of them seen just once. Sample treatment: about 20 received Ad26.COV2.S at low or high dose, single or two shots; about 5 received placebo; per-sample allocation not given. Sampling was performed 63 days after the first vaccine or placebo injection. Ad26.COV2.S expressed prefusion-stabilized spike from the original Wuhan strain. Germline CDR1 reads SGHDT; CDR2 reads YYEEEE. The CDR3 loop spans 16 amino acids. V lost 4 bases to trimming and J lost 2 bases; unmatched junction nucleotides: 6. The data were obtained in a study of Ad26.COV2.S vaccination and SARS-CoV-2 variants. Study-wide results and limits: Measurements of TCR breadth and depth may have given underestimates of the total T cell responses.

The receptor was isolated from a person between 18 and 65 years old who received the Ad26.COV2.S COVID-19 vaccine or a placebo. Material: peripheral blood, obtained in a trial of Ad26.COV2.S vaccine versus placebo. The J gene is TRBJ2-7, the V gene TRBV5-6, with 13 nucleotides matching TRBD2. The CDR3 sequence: CASSAGLAGFPYEQYF. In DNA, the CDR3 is TGTGCCAGCAGCGCGGGACTAGCGGGGTTCCCCTACGAGCAGTACTTC.